This T cell receptor (beta chain) stems from a study of T cells in Graves' hyperthyroidism and ophthalmopathy. Amplified TCR beta CDR3 regions came from RNA transcripts. TCR CDR3 regions were first amplified by RT-PCR with HTBI primers. From the multiplex PCR reads, TCRdb called clonotypes with MiXCR, one entry per CDR3 protein. In the table there are fewer than 650,000 distinct CDR3 sequences, over 35% of which are singletons. Those patients with uncontrolled infection, other autoimmune disease, pregnancy or lactation were excluded. Clinicians diagnosed patients from clinical symptoms, serum thyroxine and TRAb, thyroid ultrasound and orbital computed tomography. V shed 3 bases and J shed 0 bases, with 13 bases lying between them. Germline CDR1 DFQATT, CDR2 SNEGSKA (reference sequence). The CDR3 contains 15 residues. A note on this clonotype: Its antigen is unidentified.

Findings of the study overall: A 13 V-J model separated ophthalmopathy from stable hyperthyroidism. In the blood, most expanded thyroid clonotypes above 0.001 appeared as well.

Sample: peripheral blood or thyroid tissue (not recorded which). The V gene is TRBV20-1, the J gene TRBJ2-3, with D perhaps TRBD2 (6 bases). The receptor was isolated from an adult woman with Graves' disease, either hyperthyroidism or ophthalmopathy (not recorded which). Here the CDR3 DNA reads TGCAGTGCTAGTTCTGGTAGCGGTAGCACAGATACGCAGTATTTT. It codes for CSASSGSGSTDTQYF.